The rows below give T cell receptor beta chains drawn from one sample of a study of chronic HIV infection and antiretroviral therapy. Each CDR3 protein gets one entry after TCRdb re-called the 5' RACE reads with MiXCR. The sample records about 38,000 distinct CDR3 sequences, approximately 7.4% being singletons. The sample comprised peripheral blood. The receptors were gathered from an adult who had HIV and had not received antiretroviral therapy, or was an uninfected healthy control (not recorded which). Each CDR3 is given without its conserved first and last residue. Part of the rows lack a size; the others show once, few, many or a class for expanded clones.

size	J	V	CDR3
few	TRBJ2-2	TRBV27	ASSLYGELF
many	TRBJ2-1	TRBV28	ASSFPRGGNNEQF
medium-sized	TRBJ2-3	TRBV10-2	ASSLLADTQY
many	TRBJ2-1	TRBV29-1	SVEDFLAGSYNEQF
many	TRBJ2-7	TRBV3-1	ASSPRDKPSYEQY
many	TRBJ2-3	TRBV7-3	ASSIHANPATDTQY
few	TRBJ2-7	TRBV28	ASSLGGYKTYEQY
-	TRBJ2-3	TRBV27	ASSLAGITDTQY
few	TRBJ1-6	TRBV10-2	ASSDGIQGDSPLH
many	TRBJ2-5	TRBV28	ASSRAPGEAETQY
-	TRBJ2-6	TRBV6-5	ASSYSASSGANVLT
many	TRBJ2-2	TRBV20-1	SARGGRRSGELF
many	TRBJ2-5	TRBV29-1	SVEDLNRQETQY
few	TRBJ2-3	TRBV7-2	ASSLVGTSAVDTQY
few	TRBJ1-2	TRBV3-1	ASSQVTTSIGGYT
-	TRBJ2-3	TRBV20-1	SARDRLREPVDTQY
-	TRBJ2-2	TRBV2	ASSGLSNTGELF
-	TRBJ2-3	TRBV28	ASRTRGADTQY
-	TRBJ1-3	TRBV7-9	ASSLAPLTNVPGNTIY
-	TRBJ1-1	TRBV28	ASSSRQGRTETF
-	TRBJ1-5	TRBV28	ASSFSDRNNQPQH
many	TRBJ2-1	TRBV20-1	SALRWAAYNEQF